The 23 T cell receptor beta chains below were found in one sample sequenced in a study of graft-versus-host responses after intestinal transplantation. These receptors have no identified antigens. The data were produced by immunoSEQ multiplex PCR, yet TCRdb's version contains in-frame clones alone and is incomplete. The repertoire holds about 88,000 clones, with roughly 89% as singletons. This specimen was unstimulated CD4+ T cells sorted from spleen or lymph node cells, taken before intestinal transplant. These receptors were taken from a human donor who received an intestinal transplant.

The CDR3 region has the DNA TGCGCCAGCAGCTTGCTCGGGGGCGCAAACATTCAGTACTTC. It translates to CASSLLGGANIQYF. This chain connects TRBV5-1 to TRBJ2-4; D possibly uses TRBD1 or TRBD2 (6 bases each). The CDR3 totals 14 residues. V lost 1 base and J lost 6, with 11 bases in between. Looked up from germline, CDR1 is SGHRS and CDR2 is YFSETQ.

The chain is built from TRBV28 and TRBJ1-4, with D tentatively TRBD1 (5 bases). Trimming removed 2 bases from V and 5 bases from J, with 18 bases in between. The length of the CDR3 is 17 residues. CDR1 MDHEN and CDR2 SYDVKM come from the germline V gene. The CDR3 reads CASSLGIRGTRNEKLFF. The DNA of the CDR3 is TGTGCCAGCAGTTTAGGGATCCGGGGCACTCGCAATGAAAAACTGTTTTTT.

The chain recombines TRBV7-7 with TRBJ1-1; 10 bases map to TRBD1. With 7 bases clipped from V and 7 bases from J, the junction kept 12 bases outside the gene matches. The CDR3 is 15 residues long. CDR1 is SSHAT, CDR2 FNYEAQ, per germline (reference sequence). The chain's CDR3 is CASTPLGQGLGEAFF. The CDR3 coding sequence is TGTGCCAGCACCCCGTTGGGACAGGGGCTCGGTGAAGCTTTCTTT.

This clone has just one count. The rearrangement links TRBV6-1 to TRBJ2-1, with 11 bases aligning to TRBD1. The CDR3 has 15 residues. Unmatched junction bases numbered 3, after V lost 5 bases and J lost 3 bases. CDR1 is MNHNS and CDR2 is SASEGT in the germline V gene. The CDR3 nucleotides read TGTGCCAGCAGTAGGACAGGGGGCAGCTACAATGAGCAGTTCTTC. Protein sequence: CASSRTGGSYNEQFF.

The chain links TRBV19 to TRBJ2-5, with a tentative D call TRBD2 (5 bases). Trimming removed 3 bases at V and 1 base at J, with 9 bases between. The CDR3 extends over 14 amino acids. CDR1 and CDR2 (germline): LNHDA, SQIVND (reference sequence). In DNA form, the CDR3 reads TGTGCCAGTAGTATTGACTACATCCAAGAGACCCAGTACTTC. Translated, it gives CASSIDYIQETQYF.

The genes are TRBV4-1 and TRBJ2-7, with no clear D. Germline V gene data show CDR1 as MGHRA and CDR2 as YSYEKL. The V end was cut by 1 base, the J end by 7 bases, with 23 bases between. This CDR3 has 17 residues. The CDR3 coding sequence is TGCGCCAGCAGCCAAGCCGCCCCCGGAACTCCCTCTGGGGAGCAGTACTTC. Translating gives CASSQAAPGTPSGEQYF.

The chain has TRBV7-6 and TRBJ1-1; D uncertain. The germline V gene encodes CDR1 SGHVS and CDR2 FNYEAQ. The CDR3 extends over 13 amino acids. With 3 bases removed from V and 1 base from J, the gap between germline ends came to 6 bases. The CDR3 sequence is CASSFQRNTEAFF. The CDR3 region has the DNA TGTGCCAGCAGCTTCCAGAGGAACACTGAAGCTTTCTTT. The full variable domain, rest sourced from reference TRBV7-6 and TRBJ1-1, is GAGVSQSPRYKVTKRGQDVALRCDPISGHVSLYWYRQALGQGPEFLTYFNYEAQQDKSGLPNDRFSAERPEGSISTLTIQRTEQRDSAMYRCASSFQRNTEAFFGQGTRLTVV.

V is TRBV6-5 and J is TRBJ2-7; 9 positions agree with TRBD1. V shed 7 bases and J 0 bases; nucleotides not matched to a gene: 4. In germline, CDR1 is MNHEY, CDR2 SVGAGI. This CDR3 region has 14 residues. CDR3 DNA sequence: TGTGCCAGCAAAATGGACAGGGGCTCCTACGAGCAGTACTTC. Encoded protein: CASKMDRGSYEQYF.

The rearrangement joins TRBV6-1 to TRBJ2-3; 9 nucleotides agree with TRBD1. The ends lost 7 bases at V and 4 bases at J; junction bases unmatched: 3. This CDR3 region has 13 residues. The germline V gene encodes CDR1 MNHNS and CDR2 SASEGT. The CDR3 reads CASTRDRADTQYF. The CDR3 DNA sequence: TGTGCCAGCACCCGGGACAGGGCAGATACGCAGTATTTT.

This rearrangement joins TRBV2 to TRBJ2-3, with D maybe TRBD2 (6 bases). Trimming stripped 4 bases from V and 14 bases from J, with 13 bases between. Per the germline V gene, CDR1 is SNHLY and CDR2 is FYNNEI. The CDR3 totals 11 residues. The CDR3 DNA follows: TGTGCCAGCAGTGTGGGGACTTATCGGTATTTT. The encoded protein is CASSVGTYRYF.

The chain couples TRBV5-1 to TRBJ1-1; D might be TRBD1 (5 bases). The germline V gene has CDR1 SGHRS and CDR2 YFSETQ. The length of the CDR3 is 14 residues. Trimming pared 3 bases from V and 0 bases from J, leaving 9 bases between. The CDR3 bases are TGCGCCAGCAGCTATGGGGACGTGAACACTGAAGCTTTCTTT. Protein: CASSYGDVNTEAFF.

The V call is TRBV30, the J call TRBJ1-1, with 8 nucleotides matching TRBD1. This CDR3 is 13 amino acids long. Germline lookup yields CDR1 GTSNPN and CDR2 SVGIG (reference sequence). J lost 11 bases, V lost 3 bases, and 11 bases had no gene match. For the CDR3, the DNA is TGTGCCTGGAGGGGTGGGGGGGACAGGCTTGCTTTCTTT. Its protein is CAWRGGGDRLAFF. The variable domain in full, with the rest retrieved from reference TRBV30 and TRBJ1-1, is SQTIHQWPATLVQPVGSPLSLECTVEGTSNPNLYWYRQAAGRGLQLLFYSVGIGQISSEVPQNLSASRPQDRQFILSSKKLLLSDSGFYLCAWRGGGDRLAFFGQGTRLTVV.

The chain recombines TRBV25-1 with TRBJ2-5; 7 bases match TRBD1. This CDR3 comprises 15 residues. Germline lookup yields CDR1 MGHDK and CDR2 SYGVNS. V was pared by 1 base and J by 1 base, with 3 bases of the junction left unmatched. The CDR3 sequence is CASSELGDSQETQYF. CDR3 coding DNA: TGTGCCAGCAGTGAATTAGGGGACAGCCAAGAGACCCAGTACTTC. Full variable domain (remainder filled in from reference TRBV25-1 and TRBJ2-5): EADIYQTPRYLVIGTGKKITLECSQTMGHDKMYWYQQDPGMELHLIHYSYGVNSTEKGDLSSESTVSRIRTEHFPLTLESARPSHTSQYLCASSELGDSQETQYFGPGTRLLVL.

The CDR3 DNA follows: TGTGCCAGCATGACAGCAGCCCATTACGAGCAGTACTTC. Amino acid sequence: CASMTAAHYEQYF. V gene TRBV27 combines with J gene TRBJ2-5; TRBD1 is a possible D gene (5 bases). The J call may be wrong; the DNA end is better matched by TRBJ2-7. Germline V gene sequence: CDR1 MNHEY, CDR2 SMNVEV (reference sequence). The CDR3 has 13 amino acids.

In DNA form, the CDR3 reads TGTGCCAGCAGTTACGACAGCACTGAAGCTTTCTTT. Its protein is CASSYDSTEAFF. The chain joins TRBV6-6 to TRBJ1-1, with D perhaps TRBD1 (5 bases). V was pared by 2 bases and J by 4 bases, with 5 bases between. This CDR3 spans 12 amino acids. The germline gives CDR1 MNHNY, CDR2 SVGAGI (reference sequence).

This chain uses TRBV6-1 with TRBJ2-5; D may be TRBD2 (6 bases). The DNA end lines up better with TRBJ2-7; the J call may be wrong. This CDR3 has 13 residues. Per the germline V gene, CDR1 is MNHNS and CDR2 is SASEGT. CDR3 loop: CASSERRVYEQYF. For the CDR3, the DNA is TGTGCCAGCAGTGAAAGGAGGGTTTACGAGCAGTACTTC.

The chain joins TRBV7-2 to TRBJ2-3; D remains ambiguous. Germline V gives CDR1 SGHTA, CDR2 FQGNSA. The germline V and J ends were trimmed by 0 bases and 4 bases, with 5 bases remaining between them. The CDR3 loop spans 13 amino acids. Here the CDR3 DNA reads TGTGCCAGCAGCTTAGCGCCGGCAGATACGCAGTATTTT. This translates into CASSLAPADTQYF.

The chain recombines TRBV7-6 with TRBJ2-3; 15 bases are shared with TRBD2. Germline trimming cut 1 base from V and 6 bases from J; bases unmatched to any gene: 8. CDR3 length equals 18 residues. Germline CDR1 SGHVS, CDR2 FNYEAQ. CDR3 sequence: CASSLGRTSGRGPDTQYF. The CDR3 DNA sequence: TGTGCCAGCAGCTTAGGGAGGACTAGCGGGAGGGGGCCGGATACGCAGTATTTT.

The chain recombines TRBV4-1 with TRBJ2-7; 9 bases align to TRBD1. V shed 6 bases and J 1 base; nucleotides not matched to a gene: 7. CDR1 is MGHRA and CDR2 is YSYEKL in the germline V gene. The CDR3 is 15 amino acids. The CDR3 nucleotides read TGCGCCAGCAGTTTCAGACAGGGGGGTTCCTACGAGCAGTACTTC. Its translation is CASSFRQGGSYEQYF.

The J gene is TRBJ2-5, the V gene TRBV11-2; the match to TRBD1 covers 9 bases. CDR1 and CDR2 (germline): SGHAT, FQNNGV. V lost 1 base and J lost 4; bases outside the gene matches: 1. The CDR3 is 14 amino acids. CDR3 in amino acids: CASSLAGQGETQYF. The CDR3, as DNA: TGTGCCAGCAGCTTAGCGGGACAGGGAGAGACCCAGTACTTC. The full variable domain, in which reference TRBV11-2 and TRBJ2-5 provide the parts outside the CDR3, is EAGVAQSPRYKIIEKRQSVAFWCNPISGHATLYWYQQILGQGPKLLIQFQNNGVVDDSQLPKDRFSAERLKGVDSTLKIQPAKLEDSAVYLCASSLAGQGETQYFGPGTRLLVL.

The rearrangement links TRBV18 to TRBJ1-5, with a weak D call TRBD1 (6 bases). V was pared by 3 bases and J by 0 bases, with 24 bases between. Germline V lookup: CDR1 KGHSH, CDR2 LQKENI. CDR3 size: 20 residues. The CDR3 protein is CASSPLRALQGTNSNQPQHF. The CDR3 DNA reads as TGTGCCAGCTCACCTTTAAGGGCCTTACAGGGTACGAATAGCAATCAGCCCCAGCATTTT. The full variable domain, rest sourced from reference TRBV18 and TRBJ1-5, is NAGVMQNPRHLVRRRGQEARLRCSPMKGHSHVYWYRQLPEEGLKFMVYLQKENIIDESGMPKERFSAEFPKEGPSILRIQQVVRGDSAAYFCASSPLRALQGTNSNQPQHFGDGTRLSIL.

This chain joins TRBV5-4 and TRBJ2-7; 8 nucleotides match TRBD2. The CDR3 has 16 amino acids. Germline CDR1 reads SGHNT; CDR2 reads YYREEE (reference sequence). The V gene end was trimmed by 5 bases and the J gene end by 0 bases; junction bases not matched to a gene: 10. The CDR3 sequence: CASSLLSGTSSYEQYF. In DNA, the CDR3 is TGTGCCAGCAGTCTTCTATCCGGGACTAGCTCCTACGAGCAGTACTTC. Supplemented by reference TRBV5-4 and TRBJ2-7, the full variable domain reads ETGVTQSPTHLIKTRGQQVTLRCSSQSGHNTVSWYQQALGQGPQFIFQYYREEENGRGNFPPRFSGLQFPNYSSELNVNALELDDSALYLCASSLLSGTSSYEQYFGPGTRLTVT.

The CDR3 DNA is TGTGCCAGCAGCTCAGGAGTCGGGTACCAAGAGACCCAGTACTTC. This gives the protein CASSSGVGYQETQYF. The chain employs TRBV11-2 and TRBJ2-5; D not resolved. This CDR3 comprises 15 residues. Germline V gives CDR1 SGHAT, CDR2 FQNNGV. The V end was cut by 4 bases, the J end by 0 bases, with 12 bases between.